The 32 T cell receptor beta chains given below trace back to one sample, sequenced in a study of cytomegalovirus exposure and HLA in healthy donors. The primer mix had 60 Vbeta and 13 Jbeta primers. Sequencing used immunoSEQ multiplex PCR; TCRdb keeps in-frame clones, though not all of them. The data show roughly 110,000 clones, 55% to 65% seen once. Sequenced input: PBMCs. These receptors were collected from a woman aged 25-40 years in good health and CMV-seronegative.

V gene TRBV25-1 combines with J gene TRBJ1-4; 9 bases match TRBD1. Germline trimming cut 2 bases from V and 7 bases from J; bases unmatched to any gene: 8. Germline values: CDR1 MGHDK, CDR2 SYGVNS. The length of the CDR3 is 16 residues. CDR3 in DNA: TGTGCCAGCAGTGAAATCCCCGGGACAGGGTTTGAAAAACTGTTTTTT. Translating gives CASSEIPGTGFEKLFF. Together with reference TRBV25-1 and TRBJ1-4, the CDR3 gives the full variable domain: EADIYQTPRYLVIGTGKKITLECSQTMGHDKMYWYQQDPGMELHLIHYSYGVNSTEKGDLSSESTVSRIRTEHFPLTLESARPSHTSQYLCASSEIPGTGFEKLFFGSGTQLSVL.

V and J are TRBV6-1 and TRBJ2-5, with D unclear. Between the trimmed V and J ends, which lost 4 bases and 3 bases, there was a span of 9 bases. Germline V gene lookup returns CDR1 MNHNS and CDR2 SASEGT. CDR3 length equals 13 residues. The CDR3 DNA reads as TGTGCCAGCAGTGCAACGGGTAAAGAGACCCAGTACTTC. It codes for CASSATGKETQYF.

The chain uses TRBV6-5 and TRBJ2-5; 7 positions agree with TRBD1. CDR1 and CDR2 (germline): MNHEY, SVGAGI. V shed 8 bases, J shed 7 bases, and the junction held 10 bases outside the gene matches. This CDR3 is built from 13 residues. The CDR3 sequence: CASGTATPGTQYF. The CDR3 nucleotides are TGTGCCAGCGGGACAGCCACTCCGGGGACCCAGTACTTC.

The V and J genes are TRBV28 and TRBJ1-1; D perhaps matches TRBD1 (6 bases). The germline V and J ends were trimmed by 0 bases and 8 bases, with 28 bases remaining between them. Germline assignment: CDR1 MDHEN and CDR2 SYDVKM. This CDR3 region has 19 residues. Here the CDR3 reads CASSLCCMRLGASKPEAFF. The CDR3 DNA sequence: TGTGCCAGCAGTTTATGCTGCATGCGTTTGGGGGCGTCCAAACCAGAAGCTTTCTTT.

The gene calls are TRBV6-8 and TRBJ1-5; 10 nucleotides match TRBD1. This CDR3 comprises 16 residues. Germline V gene data show CDR1 as MNHGY and CDR2 as SAAAGT. Germline trimming cut 6 bases from V and 2 bases from J; bases unmatched to any gene: 7. DNA of the CDR3: TGTGCCAGCAGAAAGAGGACAGGGGGAGGCAATCAGCCCCAGCATTTT. It translates to CASRKRTGGGNQPQHF.

CDR3 bases: TGCGCCAGCAGCTCGACAGGTGATGGCTACACCTTC. Translating gives CASSSTGDGYTF. V usage is TRBV5-1 and J usage is TRBJ1-2; weak D call: TRBD1 (6 bases). Germline loops: CDR1 SGHRS, CDR2 YFSETQ. V lost 3 bases to trimming and J lost 6 bases, with 9 bases between them. The CDR3 is 12 residues long. The whole variable domain, remainder taken from reference TRBV5-1 and TRBJ1-2, is KAGVTQTPRYLIKTRGQQVTLSCSPISGHRSVSWYQQTPGQGLQFLFEYFSETQRNKGNFPGRFSGRQFSNSRSEMNVSTLELGDSALYLCASSSTGDGYTFGSGTRLTVV.

V gene TRBV11-2 combines with J gene TRBJ2-7; 9 nucleotides line up with TRBD1. The CDR3 is 15 residues long. Germline CDR1 and CDR2: SGHAT and FQNNGV. V shed 4 bases, J shed 3 bases, and the junction held 7 bases outside the gene matches. CDR3 DNA: TGTGCCAGCAGCTCAGGGACAGGGATTTTCTACGAGCAGTACTTC. It yields the protein CASSSGTGIFYEQYF.

The chain uses TRBV7-9 and TRBJ2-1; no clear D. Germline loops: CDR1 SEHNR, CDR2 FQNEAQ (reference sequence). The CDR3 sequence is 11 residues long. The germline V and J ends were trimmed by 2 bases and 10 bases, with 6 bases remaining between them. The DNA for the CDR3 is TGTGCCAGCAGCTTAAACTGGGAGCAGTTCTTC. This gives the protein CASSLNWEQFF.

The chain is built from TRBV15 and TRBJ1-1; D is undetermined. This CDR3 comprises 13 residues. Germline assignment: CDR1 LNHNV and CDR2 YYDKDF (reference sequence). Trimming removed 3 bases at V and 6 bases at J, with 11 bases between. This CDR3 reads CATSRALSSEAFF. The CDR3 DNA sequence: TGTGCCACCAGCAGGGCCCTCTCTTCTGAAGCTTTCTTT.

The V call is TRBV6-1, the J call TRBJ2-3; D remains unclear. Germline CDR1 reads MNHNS; CDR2 reads SASEGT. The CDR3 has 15 amino acids. Trimming pared 5 bases from V and 1 base from J, leaving 13 bases between. This CDR3 is CASSPRLLRTDTQYF. DNA for the CDR3: TGTGCCAGCAGTCCCAGGCTCCTACGCACAGATACGCAGTATTTT.

A word on this clone: The sample contains more than one DNA sequence encoding this CDR3. V and J are TRBV5-1 and TRBJ1-1; maybe TRBD1 (6 bases). The CDR3 is 14 residues long. Between the trimmed V and J ends, which lost 0 bases and 4 bases, there was a span of 10 bases. Germline lookup yields CDR1 SGHRS and CDR2 YFSETQ. CDR3 bases: TGCGCCAGCAGCTTGGACAGGGTCAGCACTGAAGCTTTCTTT. Translating it yields CASSLDRVSTEAFF.

The chain couples TRBV11-2 to TRBJ2-1; weak D call: TRBD2 (5 bases). CDR1 is SGHAT, CDR2 FQNNGV, per germline. There are 14 residues in the CDR3. V was pared by 5 bases and J by 3 bases, with 11 bases between. CDR3 coding DNA: TGTGCCAGCAGCCAGGACTGGAGCTACAATGAGCAGTTCTTC. Its translation: CASSQDWSYNEQFF. Using reference TRBV11-2 and TRBJ2-1 for the parts outside the CDR3, the full variable domain is EAGVAQSPRYKIIEKRQSVAFWCNPISGHATLYWYQQILGQGPKLLIQFQNNGVVDDSQLPKDRFSAERLKGVDSTLKIQPAKLEDSAVYLCASSQDWSYNEQFFGPGTRLTVL.

The rearrangement uses TRBV7-2 and TRBJ1-3; TRBD1 aligns across 9 bases. In germline, CDR1 is SGHTA, CDR2 FQGNSA. This CDR3 region has 15 residues. Trimming cost V 5 bases and J 2 bases; bases outside gene matches: 4. The CDR3 region is CASSPGTGTGNTIYF. CDR3 coding DNA: TGTGCCAGCAGCCCCGGGACAGGGACTGGAAACACCATATATTTT.

The chain joins TRBV28 to TRBJ2-7; tentatively, D is TRBD2 (5 bases). The CDR3 runs 12 residues. Germline-derived CDR1 and CDR2 are MDHEN and SYDVKM. V shed 4 bases and J shed 3 bases, with 7 bases lying between them. CDR3 DNA sequence: TGTGCCAGCAGTTCGGGATTCTACGAGCAGTACTTC. It is translated as CASSSGFYEQYF.

The chain has TRBV19 and TRBJ2-2; 14 bases fit TRBD2. The CDR3 consists of 17 residues. V lost 7 bases and J lost 0; bases outside the gene matches: 4. CDR1 and CDR2 from the germline V gene are LNHDA and SQIVND (reference sequence). The CDR3 is CASTQGLAGANTGELFF. Written as DNA, the CDR3 is TGTGCCAGTACCCAGGGACTAGCGGGGGCGAACACCGGGGAGCTGTTTTTT.

This clone was recorded once. The chain recombines TRBV5-1 with TRBJ2-5; TRBD1 aligns across 9 bases. Germline-derived CDR1 and CDR2 are SGHRS and YFSETQ. V lost 2 bases and J lost 3; bases outside the gene matches: 2. This CDR3 region has 14 residues. The CDR3 bases are TGCGCCAGCAGCTTATGGACAGGGGAAGAGACCCAGTACTTC. This gives the protein CASSLWTGEETQYF.

This clone was recorded a few times. This rearrangement joins TRBV29-1 to TRBJ2-5, with a weak D call TRBD1 (6 bases). The J call may be incorrect, as the DNA end agrees better with TRBJ2-7. The germline gives CDR1 SQVTM, CDR2 ANQGSEA. CDR3 size: 12 residues. The CDR3 is CSVGQDSYEQYF. CDR3 sequence (DNA): TGCAGCGTTGGACAGGACTCCTACGAGCAGTACTTC.

The chain is built from TRBV30 and TRBJ1-1; D uncertain. Germline CDR1 is GTSNPN and CDR2 is SVGIG (reference sequence). Trimming pared 0 bases from V and 4 bases from J, leaving 15 bases between. The CDR3 covers 15 residues. The CDR3 DNA is TGTGCCTGGAGTGTACGTAGAGGGTATTCCACTGAAGCTTTCTTT. Protein product: CAWSVRRGYSTEAFF.

In this sample, this clone turned up once. The V and J genes are TRBV28 and TRBJ2-7, with 8 bases lining up with TRBD1. This CDR3 spans 14 amino acids. Germline V gene lookup returns CDR1 MDHEN and CDR2 SYDVKM. V was clipped by 7 bases and J by 3 bases; unmatched bases: 8. The CDR3 sequence is CASTLAGGYYEQYF. The CDR3 DNA reads as TGTGCCAGCACCCTGGCAGGGGGCTACTACGAGCAGTACTTC. Supplemented by reference TRBV28 and TRBJ2-7, the full variable domain reads DVKVTQSSRYLVKRTGEKVFLECVQDMDHENMFWYRQDPGLGLRLIYFSYDVKMKEKGDIPEGYSVSREKKERFSLILESASTNQTSMYLCASTLAGGYYEQYFGPGTRLTVT.

A note on this clone: One end of the junction fails to match germline, which may point to a read error. The CDR3 region is CASSQNRVYKQYF. CDR3 nucleotides: TGTGCCAGCAGTCAAAACAGGGTCTACAAGCAGTACTTC. This rearrangement joins TRBV27 to TRBJ2-7, with D tentatively TRBD1 (6 bases). CDR1 and CDR2 from the germline V gene are MNHEY and SMNVEV (reference sequence). The CDR3 runs 13 residues.

This chain uses TRBV5-1 with TRBJ2-2; D perhaps matches TRBD2 (5 bases). The CDR3 runs 15 residues. Germline lookup yields CDR1 SGHRS and CDR2 YFSETQ. V lost 3 bases to trimming and J lost 0 bases, with 9 bases between them. The CDR3 sequence is CASSSGNTNTGELFF. The DNA for the CDR3 is TGCGCCAGCAGCTCCGGGAATACGAACACCGGGGAGCTGTTTTTT. Variable domain in full (rest from reference TRBV5-1 and TRBJ2-2): KAGVTQTPRYLIKTRGQQVTLSCSPISGHRSVSWYQQTPGQGLQFLFEYFSETQRNKGNFPGRFSGRQFSNSRSEMNVSTLELGDSALYLCASSSGNTNTGELFFGEGSRLTVL.

The table lists this clone with a few counts. The V and J genes are TRBV2 and TRBJ1-5, with TRBD1 identical over 8 bases. The germline CDR1 and CDR2 sequences are SNHLY and FYNNEI. This CDR3 is 14 amino acids long. With V trimmed by 5 bases and J by 10 bases, 10 bases remained unmatched. CDR3 DNA sequence: TGTGCCAGCAGTACCGACAGGGGTCGTCGACCCCAGCATTTT. It specifies CASSTDRGRRPQHF.

The rearrangement joins TRBV28 to TRBJ2-7; the match to TRBD1 covers 9 bases. V trimming: 5 bases; J trimming: 4 bases; junction bases outside the gene matches: 6. Germline CDR1 MDHEN, CDR2 SYDVKM. The CDR3 runs 14 residues. In DNA form, the CDR3 reads TGTGCCAGCAGTACTTCCGGGACAGGGTACGAGCAGTACTTC. It specifies CASSTSGTGYEQYF.

The rearrangement uses TRBV14 and TRBJ2-7; possible D gene TRBD2, 6 bases. V was shortened by 1 base and J by 6 bases, with 13 bases between the two germline ends. Germline CDR1 is SGHDN and CDR2 is FVKESK. The CDR3 length is 14 residues. The CDR3 loop reads CASSQGLGGAEQYF. In nucleotides, the CDR3 is TGTGCCAGCAGCCAAGGGTTAGGAGGGGCCGAGCAGTACTTC.

The chain has TRBV13 and TRBJ2-3, with 10 bases fitting TRBD1. This CDR3 contains 14 residues. Trimming cost V 9 bases and J 7 bases; bases outside gene matches: 10. CDR1 and CDR2 (germline): PRHDT, FYEKMQ (reference sequence). In DNA, the CDR3 is TGTGCCAGTAGCCGGGACAGGGGAATAAATACGCAGTATTTT. Its protein is CASSRDRGINTQYF.

The CDR3 nucleotides read TGTGCCAGCAGTGAGGGACTAGCGGTCTACGAGCAGTACTTC. Its protein product is CASSEGLAVYEQYF. This chain joins TRBV6-1 and TRBJ2-7; 11 bases align to TRBD2. Germline CDR1 reads MNHNS; CDR2 reads SASEGT. This CDR3 contains 14 residues. V dropped 3 bases and J dropped 3; count of bases not matched to a gene: 1.

This chain links TRBV5-1 with TRBJ2-3; no firm D call. The germline gives CDR1 SGHRS, CDR2 YFSETQ. The CDR3 covers 15 residues. With 1 base removed from V and 1 base from J, the gap between germline ends came to 10 bases. This chain's CDR3 is CASSLSPVGTDTQYF. CDR3 DNA: TGCGCCAGCAGCTTGAGTCCAGTCGGCACAGATACGCAGTATTTT. Looking up the rest from reference TRBV5-1 and TRBJ2-3 gives the full variable domain: KAGVTQTPRYLIKTRGQQVTLSCSPISGHRSVSWYQQTPGQGLQFLFEYFSETQRNKGNFPGRFSGRQFSNSRSEMNVSTLELGDSALYLCASSLSPVGTDTQYFGPGTRLTVL.

The chain is built from TRBV11-2 and TRBJ1-1, with D maybe TRBD1 (5 bases). Germline V gene sequence: CDR1 SGHAT, CDR2 FQNNGV. Trimming left V 5 bases short and J 0 bases short, with 10 bases between. The CDR3 is made up of 14 amino acids. CDR3 DNA sequence: TGTGCCAGCAGCCCCGGGGGGATGAACACTGAAGCTTTCTTT. Residues: CASSPGGMNTEAFF.

This clone came up a few times. The chain uses TRBV5-1 and TRBJ1-4, with D uncertain. The CDR3 is 13 amino acids. Germline V gene sequence: CDR1 SGHRS, CDR2 YFSETQ. V lost 3 bases and J lost 4, with 7 bases in between. This chain's CDR3 is CASSSGSNEKLFF. DNA for the CDR3: TGCGCCAGCAGCTCGGGAAGTAATGAAAAACTGTTTTTT.

The CDR3 is CASSPLYEQYF. CDR3 sequence (DNA): TGCGCCAGCAGTCCTCTCTACGAGCAGTACTTC. V gene TRBV10-2 combines with J gene TRBJ2-7; D is unclear. CDR1 and CDR2 from the germline V gene are WSHSY and SAAADI. Deletions cut 5 bases from V and 3 bases from J, with 5 bases between. This CDR3 comprises 11 residues.

The gene calls are TRBV5-4 and TRBJ2-7; a possible D gene is TRBD1 (6 bases). The V end was cut by 0 bases, the J end by 2 bases, with 15 bases between. CDR1 is SGHNT, CDR2 YYREEE, per germline (reference sequence). This CDR3 spans 16 amino acids. The CDR3 spells CASSLAAGQKPYEQYF. The CDR3 DNA sequence: TGTGCCAGCAGCTTGGCCGCCGGACAGAAGCCCTACGAGCAGTACTTC.

The sample holds a few counts of this clone. The chain joins TRBV5-1 to TRBJ2-2, with 14 bases lining up with TRBD2. CDR1 and CDR2 from the germline V gene are SGHRS and YFSETQ. The CDR3 covers 17 residues. J lost 6 bases, V lost 3 bases, and 7 bases had no gene match. CDR3 sequence reads: CASSSGPTSGRAGELFF. The DNA of the CDR3 is TGCGCCAGCAGCTCGGGGCCGACTAGCGGGAGGGCCGGGGAGCTGTTTTTT.